The TCR beta chain under discussion was sequenced for a study of blood T cell repertoires in COVID-19. As handled by the study authors: Reference gene primers were amplified, and this amplification served to estimate nucleated cell counts. Data came from immunoSEQ multiplex PCR; TCRdb stores just in-frame clones and leaves some out. The V and J calls and clone size were taken over from that table, and D and trimming were inferred from the DNA. Here the sample spans a few hundred thousand clones, over 75% being singletons. The CDR3 is 17 residues long. From germline, CDR1 is LNHDA and CDR2 SQIVND (reference sequence). Trimming took off 3 bases at V and 8 bases at J, with 22 bases between the two ends. This clone was detected only once.

The sample was peripheral blood. The receptor was isolated from a man between 50 and 59 years old with active or convalescent COVID-19. This chain links TRBV19 with TRBJ1-4, with D possibly matching TRBD1 (5 bases). The CDR3 DNA follows: TGTGCCAGTAGTATGGCACCACGCAGGGCCGACCGGGAAAAACTGTTTTTT. Its translation: CASSMAPRRADREKLFF.